In this sample, the clone carrying this T cell receptor beta chain turned up once. What it binds is not known. Germline CDR1 reads KGHDR; CDR2 reads SFDVKD. V dropped 9 bases and J dropped 1; count of bases not matched to a gene: 7. CDR3 length: 15 residues. The stimulus was lysate of CMV-infected fibroblasts, around 10 ug/mL. Memory cells lacking CD40L and CD69 with high CD45RO were sorted. The entry originates in a study of persistence of HIV-infected CD4 T cells. This was the immunoSEQ version 4 assay in survey mode. Clones were sequenced by immunoSEQ multiplex PCR, and TCRdb holds only the in-frame ones, with some missing. The sample shows 25,000 to 35,000 clones, around 82% of them seen only once.

This chain joins TRBV24-1 and TRBJ2-3; 9 bases agree with TRBD2. This receptor was obtained from an adult woman with HIV who was CMV-seropositive. This material consisted of CD4+ T cells sorted from PBMCs after roughly 20-hour stimulation, taken from a patient who received antiretroviral therapy. The CDR3 region is CATQSGGTRTDTQYF. The CDR3, as DNA: TGTGCCACCCAGAGCGGGGGGACGCGCACAGATACGCAGTATTTT.